This TCR beta chain was captured in a study of breast tumors, draining lymph nodes, adjacent tissues. Whole-study results and caveats: Compared with lymph nodes, tumors were less diverse; compared with nontumor tissue, more. Luminal-like breast cancer showed significantly higher tumor–nontumor repertoire similarity than basal-like. The lymph node origin of tumor T cells was framed as consistent with a hypothesis, not demonstrated.

By frequency in the sample, this clonotype is medium-sized. Its cognate antigen is unknown. This CDR3 has 13 amino acids. Germline CDR1 is DFQATT and CDR2 is SNEGSKA (reference sequence). V lost 0 bases to trimming and J lost 8 bases, with 13 bases between them. TCRdb reprocessed the multiplex PCR reads via MiXCR and lists one record per CDR3 protein. The sample shows approximately 22,000 distinct CDR3 sequences, more than 50% of them seen only once. The sample consisted of breast tumor tissue. The clonotype originates from a female donor with breast cancer. Some clones in this sample may be carry-over from other donors' samples. V and J are TRBV20-1 and TRBJ1-2; tentative D call: TRBD1 (5 bases). The DNA of the CDR3 is TGCAGTGCTAGAGAAACCGGGGCACGAGGCTACACCTTC. It is translated as CSARETGARGYTF.